Listed below are T cell receptor beta chains from one sample, sequenced in a study of vaccination effects on CD4 cells after COVID-19. For these receptors, no antigen is known. The table came from immunoSEQ multiplex PCR; TCRdb's copy has only in-frame clones and leaves some out. This repertoire shows about 13,000 clones, 73% found once; its top ten account for approximately 35%. The starting material was CD4+ T cells from PBMCs cultured with HCoV-NL63 spike peptides, obtained after COVID-19 vaccination. The origin of the receptors is a human donor who had a prior SARS-CoV-2 infection. CDR3s include the opening cysteine and the closing phenylalanine or tryptophan. The D gene is left open where the match is weak. The size field is filled for only some rows; it gives once, few, many or a size class.

d_gene	abundance	v_gene	j_gene	CDR3nt	CDR3aa
.	.	TRBV5-4	TRBJ2-5	TGTGCCAGCAGCTTGCCGGCGGCAGACCAAGAGACCCAGTACTTC	CASSLPAADQETQYF
TRBD1	.	TRBV4-2	TRBJ1-2	TGTGCCAGCAGCCTTGGGGACAGGGTCGGAGGCTACACCTTC	CASSLGDRVGGYTF
TRBD1	.	TRBV19	TRBJ2-1	TGTGCCAGTAGTCAAGGGACAGGGGGCTACAATGAGCAGTTCTTC	CASSQGTGGYNEQFF
.	.	TRBV9	TRBJ2-3	TGTGCCAGCAGCGTTCACGGGGGAGCTAGCACAGATACGCAGTATTTT	CASSVHGGASTDTQYF
TRBD2	.	TRBV6-5	TRBJ2-5	TGTGCCAGCAGCCTACTAGCGGGAGTTCGAGAGACCCAGTACTTC	CASSLLAGVRETQYF
.	.	TRBV19	TRBJ1-2	TGTGCCAGTAGTCCCTGGGACAACTATGGCTACACCTTC	CASSPWDNYGYTF
.	.	TRBV27	TRBJ1-2	TGTGCCAGCAGTCCCCAAGGTCTTCAAGGGAGCTACACCTTC	CASSPQGLQGSYTF
TRBD2	.	TRBV7-3	TRBJ2-1	TGTGCCAGCAGCGGTGGACTAGCGAGTTACAATGAGCAGTTCTTC	CASSGGLASYNEQFF
.	medium-sized	TRBV10-3	TRBJ1-5	TGTGCCATCAGTCAGGGATTGGAAAGCAATCAGCCCCAGCATTTT	CAISQGLESNQPQHF
TRBD1	few	TRBV25-1	TRBJ1-6	TGTGCCAGCAGTGATAGGGGACAGGGGGAAAATTCACCCCTCCACTTT	CASSDRGQGENSPLHF
TRBD1	.	TRBV7-2	TRBJ1-4	TGTGCCAGCAGCCCCGGGACAGGTGAAAAACTGTTTTTT	CASSPGTGEKLFF
.	.	TRBV30	TRBJ2-5	TGTGCCTGGAGCTGGGGGGAGACCCAGTACTTC	CAWSWGETQYF
.	.	TRBV30	TRBJ2-3	TGTGCGGCGGCGGGGGCCGCTAGCACAGATACGCAGTATTTT	CAAAGAASTDTQYF
TRBD1	.	TRBV5-1	TRBJ2-5	TGCGCCAGCAGCTTGGAAGGGGGCCTCCAAGAGACCCAGTACTTC	CASSLEGGLQETQYF
TRBD1	.	TRBV2	TRBJ2-7	TGTGCCAGCACTGGCGGGACAGGGGGCGTTGAGTACGAGCAGTACTTC	CASTGGTGGVEYEQYF
.	.	TRBV6-5	TRBJ1-1	TGTGCCAGCAGGTTTAATAACATGAACACTGAAGCTTTCTTT	CASRFNNMNTEAFF
.	.	TRBV28	TRBJ1-5	TGTGCCAGCAGTTTACCAGGAGAAAACAATCAGCCCCAGCATTTT	CASSLPGENNQPQHF
.	.	TRBV5-1	TRBJ2-7	TGCGCCAGCAGCTTGGATCAGGGGATGGGCGAGCAGTACTTC	CASSLDQGMGEQYF
.	.	TRBV12-3/TRBV12-4	TRBJ2-1	TGTGCGACCGGACGAGGGGGTGAGCAGTTCTTC	CATGRGGEQFF
.	.	TRBV6-5	TRBJ1-6	TGTGCCAGCATGAGGGCACAGGATTCACCCCTCCACTTT	CASMRAQDSPLHF